This T cell receptor (beta chain) was captured by sequencing in a study of response to subunit inactivated influenza vaccine. Findings and caveats of the study: Authors suggested each seasonal influenza vaccination recruits few new T cells.

This clonotype was picked up a small number of times. The target antigen is unknown. A single record per CDR3 protein comes from TCRdb applying MiXCR to the RT-PCR reads. The data contain about half a million distinct CDR3 sequences, approximately 9.9% of them singletons. Germline loops: CDR1 SQVTM, CDR2 ANQGSEA. The CDR3 runs to 14 residues. Deletions cut 4 bases from V and 5 bases from J, with 17 bases between. The sequencing used PBMCs from blood, collected about 40 days after vaccination. V and J are TRBV29-1 and TRBJ1-1, with TRBD1 as a possible D gene (5 bases). The receptor was isolated from a man aged 45-65 years who received an inactivated influenza vaccine. The CDR3: CSVAVNGGPTEAFF. As DNA, the CDR3 is TGCAGCGTTGCCGTCAATGGGGGTCCGACTGAAGCTTTCTTT.